One and the same sample provided the 10 T cell receptor beta chains below, sequenced in a study of OX40 agonist ivuxolimab in advanced cancers. The assay was immunoSEQ multiplex PCR, and TCRdb's table has in-frame clones only and misses some. Here the sample spans more than 65,000 clones, around 85% being singletons. The sequenced sample was CD4+ or CD8+ T cells sorted from blood, obtained in a trial of the OX40 agonist ivuxolimab. The receptor source for this set is an adult with an advanced solid tumor such as melanoma, head and neck, liver or kidney cancer.

The chain recombines TRBV9 with TRBJ2-2, with D hard to call. Germline V gives CDR1 SGDLS, CDR2 YYNGEE. This CDR3 spans 13 amino acids. Trimming cost V 0 bases and J 5 bases, with 5 bases left between them. The CDR3 region is CASSVGWTGELFF. The DNA of the CDR3 is TGTGCCAGCAGCGTAGGGTGGACCGGGGAGCTGTTTTTT.

Turning to this clone: Other nucleotide sequences from this sample produce the same CDR3. This rearrangement joins TRBV7-6 to TRBJ2-7; no reliable D call. This CDR3 comprises 13 residues. CDR1 is SGHVS, CDR2 FNYEAQ, per germline. Trimming removed 5 bases from V and 3 bases from J, with 11 bases in between. CDR3 sequence: CASSPGPNYEQYF. The CDR3 nucleotides read TGTGCCAGCAGCCCTGGACCTAACTACGAGCAGTACTTC.

The V call is TRBV11-2, the J call TRBJ2-5; possibly TRBD1 or TRBD2 for D (5 bases each). Germline V gives CDR1 SGHAT, CDR2 FQNNGV. The ends were cut back, 0 bases at V and 5 bases at J, with 16 bases in the middle. The CDR3 is made up of 16 amino acids. The CDR3 sequence is CASSLDGAFGGETQYF. The CDR3 coding sequence is TGTGCCAGCAGCTTAGACGGGGCCTTTGGCGGGGAGACCCAGTACTTC.

The genes are TRBV9 and TRBJ1-1; D remains unclear. The CDR3 has 13 amino acids. CDR1 SGDLS and CDR2 YYNGEE come from the germline V gene. The V gene lost 4 bases and the J gene lost 1 base, with 8 bases spanning the gap. The CDR3 DNA is TGTGCCAGCAGCCCCCGACCGAACACTGAAGCTTTCTTT. Amino acid sequence: CASSPRPNTEAFF.

J is TRBJ1-4 and V is TRBV10-3, with D unresolved. This CDR3 is 14 amino acids long. V was pared by 3 bases and J by 10 bases, with 15 bases between. Germline CDR1 ENHRY, CDR2 SYGVKD. The CDR3, as DNA: TGTGCCATCAGTGACCTTGGGGAGGGCGGAAAACTGTTTTTT. The encoded protein is CAISDLGEGGKLFF.

The rearrangement uses TRBV12-5 and TRBJ2-5; 7 bases match TRBD2. The CDR3 runs 17 residues. CDR1 and CDR2 (germline): LGHNT, FRNRAP. V lost 1 base to trimming and J lost 1 base; unmatched junction nucleotides: 9. The CDR3 is CASGLERLAALQETQYF. The CDR3 bases are TGTGCTAGTGGTTTGGAAAGACTAGCAGCTCTCCAAGAGACCCAGTACTTC.

This chain links TRBV6-6 with TRBJ2-2; TRBD2 agrees at 8 bases. Germline lookup yields CDR1 MNHNY and CDR2 SVGAGI (reference sequence). The CDR3 extends over 15 amino acids. The trim removed 2 bases at V and 5 bases at J, leaving 4 bases unmatched. The CDR3 DNA follows: TGTGCCAGCAGTTACGGGGGACTAGGGACCGGGGAGCTGTTTTTT. This encodes CASSYGGLGTGELFF.

This chain connects TRBV30 to TRBJ1-4; 7 nucleotides line up with TRBD1. Germline V gene data show CDR1 as GTSNPN and CDR2 as SVGIG (reference sequence). The V segment lost 3 bases and the J segment 5 bases; nucleotides outside the gene matches: 3. The CDR3 loop spans 13 amino acids. The CDR3 loop reads CAWRGQSNEKLFF. The DNA of the CDR3 is TGTGCCTGGAGGGGACAGTCGAATGAAAAACTGTTTTTT.

This rearrangement joins TRBV7-6 to TRBJ1-1, with D perhaps TRBD1 (5 bases). The length of the CDR3 is 14 residues. The germline V gene encodes CDR1 SGHVS and CDR2 FNYEAQ. Trimming took off 5 bases at V and 4 bases at J, with 14 bases between the two ends. This chain's CDR3 is CASSAGPQITEAFF. The DNA for the CDR3 is TGTGCCAGCAGCGCAGGGCCACAAATCACTGAAGCTTTCTTT. Using reference TRBV7-6 and TRBJ1-1 for the parts outside the CDR3, the full variable domain is GAGVSQSPRYKVTKRGQDVALRCDPISGHVSLYWYRQALGQGPEFLTYFNYEAQQDKSGLPNDRFSAERPEGSISTLTIQRTEQRDSAMYRCASSAGPQITEAFFGQGTRLTVV.

This clone was picked up a small number of times. The chain links TRBV7-6 to TRBJ2-7, with D possibly TRBD2 on 6 matching bases. Trimming left V 1 base short and J 7 bases short, with 8 bases between. This CDR3 is built from 12 residues. Germline V gene lookup returns CDR1 SGHVS and CDR2 FNYEAQ. The CDR3 reads CASSLEGREQYF. The CDR3 bases are TGTGCCAGCAGCTTAGAGGGGAGGGAGCAGTACTTC. The full variable domain, completed using reference TRBV7-6 and TRBJ2-7, is GAGVSQSPRYKVTKRGQDVALRCDPISGHVSLYWYRQALGQGPEFLTYFNYEAQQDKSGLPNDRFSAERPEGSISTLTIQRTEQRDSAMYRCASSLEGREQYFGPGTRLTVT.